This T cell receptor (beta chain) came from a study of CD8+ T cells in alopecia areata. Points from the study as a whole: Normal scalp showed lower clonality than lesional scalp, especially alopecia totalis/universalis.

This CDR3 region has 13 residues. Germline CDR1 reads SGHVS; CDR2 reads FQNEAQ. V lost 5 bases, J lost 0 bases, and 5 bases lay in between. With regard to this clone: Its matching antigen is unknown.

Treatment defined: oral pan-JAK inhibitor, 5-10 mg twice daily. In each case, RNA was isolated and then reverse transcribed into cDNA as the sequencing template. Using immunoSEQ multiplex PCR, the repertoire was profiled, and TCRdb retains in-frame clones only, with some absent. There are about 200,000 clones in the sample; roughly two fifths occur only once, and 0.48% lies in the top ten. The chain combines TRBV7-8 with TRBJ1-5; no firm D call. The source was CD4+ T cells sorted from blood, collected at roughly week 30, from a patient treated with tofacitinib. The TCR originated in a human donor with alopecia areata. The CDR3 loop reads CASSRDSNQPQHF. The CDR3 bases are TGTGCCAGCAGCCGTGATAGCAATCAGCCCCAGCATTTT.